The source of this TCR beta chain is a study of shared clonotypes between healthy human individuals. Positively selected for CCR7, the CD45RO-negative cells used as naive CD8 cells excluded terminally differentiated effector memory CD45RA+ cells. Note on this clone: As yet, its antigen is unknown.

Study conclusions and caveats: An anticipated effect of sequencing depth on clonotype sharing among donors was recognized. The four-donor shared clonotypes exceeded non-shared clonotypes in generation probability, with non-shared ones scoring lower.

The run depth of the assay was deep. Libraries were prepared by immunoSEQ multiplex PCR; TCRdb keeps only in-frame clonotypes and omits some of them. The repertoire includes 1.5 million to 2.5 million clones, 85% to 95% of them detected once, and 1.2% sits in the top ten. V was cut by 4 bases and J by 1 base, with 11 bases left in between. Germline CDR1 is SGHNT and CDR2 is YYREEE (reference sequence). This CDR3 has 15 residues. The V and J genes are TRBV5-4 and TRBJ2-2; D gene uncertain. The specimen was naive CD8+ T cells sorted from blood. This TCR was sampled from a man between 18 and 35 years old in good health. CDR3 in DNA: TGTGCCAGCAGCCCCACCGACGGGAACACCGGGGAGCTGTTTTTT. It specifies CASSPTDGNTGELFF.